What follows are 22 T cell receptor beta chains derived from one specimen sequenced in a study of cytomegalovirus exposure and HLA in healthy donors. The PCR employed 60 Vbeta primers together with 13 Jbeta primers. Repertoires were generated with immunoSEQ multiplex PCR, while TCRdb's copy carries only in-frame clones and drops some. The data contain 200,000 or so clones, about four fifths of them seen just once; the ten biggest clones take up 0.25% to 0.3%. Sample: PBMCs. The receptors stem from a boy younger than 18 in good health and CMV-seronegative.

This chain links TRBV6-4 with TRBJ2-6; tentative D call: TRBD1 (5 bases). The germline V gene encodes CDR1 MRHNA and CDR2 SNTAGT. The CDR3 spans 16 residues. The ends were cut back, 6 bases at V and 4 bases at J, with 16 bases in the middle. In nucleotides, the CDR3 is TGTGCCAGCAGCGACAGTCAGGTGTCAGGGGCCAACGTCCTGACTTTC. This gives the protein CASSDSQVSGANVLTF.

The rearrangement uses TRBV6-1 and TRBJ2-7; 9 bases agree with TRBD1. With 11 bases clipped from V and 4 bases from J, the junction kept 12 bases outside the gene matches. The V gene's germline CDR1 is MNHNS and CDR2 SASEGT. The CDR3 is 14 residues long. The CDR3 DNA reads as TGTGCCGCCTTAAGCCCGGGACAGGGTTACGAGCAGTACTTC. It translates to CAALSPGQGYEQYF.

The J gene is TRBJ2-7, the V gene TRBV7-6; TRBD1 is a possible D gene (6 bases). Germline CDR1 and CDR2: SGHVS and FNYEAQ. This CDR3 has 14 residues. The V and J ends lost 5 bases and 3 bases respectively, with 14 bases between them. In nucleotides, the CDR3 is TGTGCCAGCAGCCCCTCCCCGGGACACTACGAGCAGTACTTC. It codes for CASSPSPGHYEQYF.

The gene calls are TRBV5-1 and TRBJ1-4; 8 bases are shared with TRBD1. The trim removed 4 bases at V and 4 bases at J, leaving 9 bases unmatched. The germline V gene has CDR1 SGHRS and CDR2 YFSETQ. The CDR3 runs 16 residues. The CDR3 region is CASSPLRDRRNEKLFF. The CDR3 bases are TGCGCCAGCAGCCCGTTGCGGGACAGGCGTAATGAAAAACTGTTTTTT.

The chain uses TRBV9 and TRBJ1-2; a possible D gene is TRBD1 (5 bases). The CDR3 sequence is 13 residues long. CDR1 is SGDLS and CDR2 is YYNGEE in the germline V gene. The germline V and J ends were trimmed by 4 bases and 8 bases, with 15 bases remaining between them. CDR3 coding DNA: TGTGCCAGCAGCAGAAGGGAGGCAGGGGGCTACACCTTC. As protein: CASSRREAGGYTF.

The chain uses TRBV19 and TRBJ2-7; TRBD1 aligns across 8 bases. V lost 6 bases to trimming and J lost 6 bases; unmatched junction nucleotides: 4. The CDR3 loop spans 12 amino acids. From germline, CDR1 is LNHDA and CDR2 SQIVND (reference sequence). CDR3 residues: CASRAGGGEQYF. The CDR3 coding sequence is TGTGCCAGTAGAGCAGGGGGCGGCGAGCAGTACTTC.

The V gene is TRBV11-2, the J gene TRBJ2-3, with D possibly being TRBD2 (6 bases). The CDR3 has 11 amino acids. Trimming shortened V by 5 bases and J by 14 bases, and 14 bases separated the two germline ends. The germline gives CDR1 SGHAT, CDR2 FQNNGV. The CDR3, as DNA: TGTGCCAGCAGCCCCTCGGGAGAATCGTATTTT. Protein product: CASSPSGESYF.

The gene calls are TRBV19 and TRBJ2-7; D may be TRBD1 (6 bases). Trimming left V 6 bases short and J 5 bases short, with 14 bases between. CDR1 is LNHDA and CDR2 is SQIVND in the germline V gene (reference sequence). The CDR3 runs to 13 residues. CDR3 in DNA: TGTGCCAGTAGACAACAGGGCAGGAACGAGCAGTACTTC. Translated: CASRQQGRNEQYF.

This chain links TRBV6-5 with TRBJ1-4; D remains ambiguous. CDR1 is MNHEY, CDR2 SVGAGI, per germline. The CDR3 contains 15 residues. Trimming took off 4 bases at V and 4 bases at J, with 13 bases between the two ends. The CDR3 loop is CASSSAGSRNEKLFF. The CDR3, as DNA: TGTGCCAGCAGTTCGGCGGGGAGCCGTAATGAAAAACTGTTTTTT.

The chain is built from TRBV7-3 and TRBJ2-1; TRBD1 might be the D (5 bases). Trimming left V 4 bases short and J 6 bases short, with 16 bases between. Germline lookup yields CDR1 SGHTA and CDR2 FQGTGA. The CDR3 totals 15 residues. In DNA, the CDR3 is TGTGCCAGCAGCTACAAGGGGCAGCCCTTCAATGAGCAGTTCTTC. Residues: CASSYKGQPFNEQFF.

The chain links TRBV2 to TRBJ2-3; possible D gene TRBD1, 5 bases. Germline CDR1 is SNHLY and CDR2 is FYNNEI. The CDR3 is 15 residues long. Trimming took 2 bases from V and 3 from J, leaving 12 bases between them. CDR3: CASSESPGITDTQYF. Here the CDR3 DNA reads TGTGCCAGCAGTGAATCCCCAGGGATTACAGATACGCAGTATTTT.

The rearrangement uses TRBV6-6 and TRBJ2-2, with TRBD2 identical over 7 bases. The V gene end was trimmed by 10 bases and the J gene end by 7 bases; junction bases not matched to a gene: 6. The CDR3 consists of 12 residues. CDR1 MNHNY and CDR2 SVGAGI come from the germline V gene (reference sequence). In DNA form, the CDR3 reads TGTGCCACCATCTGGGGGGGCGGGGAGCTGTTTTTT. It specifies CATIWGGGELFF.

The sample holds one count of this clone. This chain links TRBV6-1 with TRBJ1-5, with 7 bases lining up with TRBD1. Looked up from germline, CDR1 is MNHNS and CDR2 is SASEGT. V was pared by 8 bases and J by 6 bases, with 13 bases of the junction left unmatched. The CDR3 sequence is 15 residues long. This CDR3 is CASPSPGQLGQPQHF. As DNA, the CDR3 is TGTGCCAGCCCTTCACCGGGACAGCTTGGTCAGCCCCAGCATTTT.

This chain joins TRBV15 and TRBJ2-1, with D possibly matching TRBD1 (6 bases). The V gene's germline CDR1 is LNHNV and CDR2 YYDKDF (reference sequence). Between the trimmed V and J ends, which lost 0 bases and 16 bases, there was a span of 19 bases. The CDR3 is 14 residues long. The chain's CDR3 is CATSRDRYQGLLFF. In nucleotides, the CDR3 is TGTGCCACCAGCAGAGATCGATACCAGGGGTTGCTCTTCTTC.

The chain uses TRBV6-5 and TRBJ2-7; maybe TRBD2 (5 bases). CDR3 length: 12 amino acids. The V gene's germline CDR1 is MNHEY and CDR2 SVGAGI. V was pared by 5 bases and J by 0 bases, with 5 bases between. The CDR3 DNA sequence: TGTGCCAGCAGTGGGAGCTCCTACGAGCAGTACTTC. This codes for CASSGSSYEQYF.

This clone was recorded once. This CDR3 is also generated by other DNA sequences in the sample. The CDR3 loop is CASSKEVHTEAFF. Written as DNA, the CDR3 is TGTGCCAGCAGCAAGGAGGTTCACACTGAAGCTTTCTTT. The rearrangement uses TRBV6-4 and TRBJ1-1; D gene unclear. The germline V and J ends were trimmed by 6 bases and 3 bases, with 11 bases remaining between them. The CDR3 sequence is 13 residues long. The V gene's germline CDR1 is MRHNA and CDR2 SNTAGT.

CDR3 protein: CASSKSCRKNTEAFF. DNA for the CDR3: TGTGCCAGCAGCAAATCGTGCAGGAAGAACACTGAAGCTTTCTTT. The rearrangement uses TRBV9 and TRBJ1-1, with D uncertain. This CDR3 is 15 amino acids long. With 4 bases removed from V and 1 base from J, the gap between germline ends came to 14 bases. CDR1 and CDR2 (germline): SGDLS, YYNGEE.

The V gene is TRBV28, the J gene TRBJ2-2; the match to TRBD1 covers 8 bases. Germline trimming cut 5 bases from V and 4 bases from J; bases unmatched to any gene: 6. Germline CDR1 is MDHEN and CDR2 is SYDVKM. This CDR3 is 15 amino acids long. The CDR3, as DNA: TGTGCCAGCAGTCGAGACAGGGGTGGCACCGGGGAGCTGTTTTTT. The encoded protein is CASSRDRGGTGELFF.

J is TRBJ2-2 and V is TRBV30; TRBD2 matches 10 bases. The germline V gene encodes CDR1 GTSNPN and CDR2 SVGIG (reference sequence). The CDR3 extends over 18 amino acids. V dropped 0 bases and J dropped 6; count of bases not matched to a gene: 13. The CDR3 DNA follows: TGTGCCTGGAGTGTAAAAGCGGGAGGGCCCAAGGGCGCCGGGGAGCTGTTTTTT. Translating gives CAWSVKAGGPKGAGELFF.

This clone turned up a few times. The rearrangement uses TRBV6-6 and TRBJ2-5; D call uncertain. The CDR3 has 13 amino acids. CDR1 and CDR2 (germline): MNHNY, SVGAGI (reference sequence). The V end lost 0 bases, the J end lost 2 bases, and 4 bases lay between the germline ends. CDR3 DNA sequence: TGTGCCAGCAGTTACTCCGAGCAAGAGACCCAGTACTTC. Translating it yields CASSYSEQETQYF.

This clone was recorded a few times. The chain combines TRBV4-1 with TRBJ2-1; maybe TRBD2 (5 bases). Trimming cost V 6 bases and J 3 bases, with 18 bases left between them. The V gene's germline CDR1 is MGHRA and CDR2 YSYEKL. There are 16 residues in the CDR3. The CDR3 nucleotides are TGCGCCAGCAGGTCTCTCGGGGTCCTCAACTACAATGAGCAGTTCTTC. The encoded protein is CASRSLGVLNYNEQFF.

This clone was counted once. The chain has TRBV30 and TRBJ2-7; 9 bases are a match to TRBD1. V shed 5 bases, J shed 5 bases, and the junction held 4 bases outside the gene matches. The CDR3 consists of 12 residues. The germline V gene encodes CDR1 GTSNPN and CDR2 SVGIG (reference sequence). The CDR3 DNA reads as TGTGCCTGGGGACAGGGGTTCCACGAGCAGTACTTC. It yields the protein CAWGQGFHEQYF.